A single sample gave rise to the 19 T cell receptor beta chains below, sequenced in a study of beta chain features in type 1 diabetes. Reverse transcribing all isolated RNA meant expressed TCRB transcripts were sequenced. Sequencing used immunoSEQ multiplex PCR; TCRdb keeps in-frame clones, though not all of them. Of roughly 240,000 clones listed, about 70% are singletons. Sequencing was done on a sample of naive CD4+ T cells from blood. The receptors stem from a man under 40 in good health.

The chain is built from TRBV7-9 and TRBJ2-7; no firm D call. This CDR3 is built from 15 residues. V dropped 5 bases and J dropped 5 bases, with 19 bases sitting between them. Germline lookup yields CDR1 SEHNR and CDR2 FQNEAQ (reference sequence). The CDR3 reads CASSPSGRIRDEQYF. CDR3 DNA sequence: TGTGCCAGCAGCCCATCCGGTAGGATACGGGACGAGCAGTACTTC.

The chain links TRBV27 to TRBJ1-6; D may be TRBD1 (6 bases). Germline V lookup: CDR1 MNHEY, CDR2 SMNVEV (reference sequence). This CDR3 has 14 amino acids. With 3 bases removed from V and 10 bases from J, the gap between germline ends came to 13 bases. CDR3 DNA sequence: TGTGCCAGCAGTTTGGGGGCGGGATGGTCACCCCTCCACTTT. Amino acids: CASSLGAGWSPLHF.

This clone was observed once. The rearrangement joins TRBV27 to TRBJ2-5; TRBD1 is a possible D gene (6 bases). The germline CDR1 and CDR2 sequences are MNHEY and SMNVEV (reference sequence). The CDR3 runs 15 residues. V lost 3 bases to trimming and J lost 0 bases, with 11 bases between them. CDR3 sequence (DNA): TGTGCCAGCAGTTTCGGGACACTGTACCAAGAGACCCAGTACTTC. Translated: CASSFGTLYQETQYF.

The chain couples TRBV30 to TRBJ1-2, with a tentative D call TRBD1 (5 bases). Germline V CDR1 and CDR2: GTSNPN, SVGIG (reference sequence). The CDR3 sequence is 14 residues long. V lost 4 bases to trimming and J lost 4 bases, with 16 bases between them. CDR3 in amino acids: CAWTSMTVLYGYTF. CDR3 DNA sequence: TGTGCCTGGACCTCCATGACAGTCCTCTATGGCTACACCTTC.

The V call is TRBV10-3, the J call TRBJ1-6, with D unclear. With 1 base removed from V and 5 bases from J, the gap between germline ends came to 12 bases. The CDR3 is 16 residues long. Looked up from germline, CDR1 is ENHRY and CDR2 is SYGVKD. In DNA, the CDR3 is TGTGCCATCAGTGAGTTCCTGGTAGCCAATAATTCACCCCTCCACTTT. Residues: CAISEFLVANNSPLHF.

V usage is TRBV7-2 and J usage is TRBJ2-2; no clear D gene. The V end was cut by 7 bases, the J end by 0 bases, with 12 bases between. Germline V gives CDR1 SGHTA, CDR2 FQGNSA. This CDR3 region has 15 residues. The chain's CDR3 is CASTPMAANTGELFF. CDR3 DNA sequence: TGTGCCAGCACCCCGATGGCAGCGAACACCGGGGAGCTGTTTTTT.

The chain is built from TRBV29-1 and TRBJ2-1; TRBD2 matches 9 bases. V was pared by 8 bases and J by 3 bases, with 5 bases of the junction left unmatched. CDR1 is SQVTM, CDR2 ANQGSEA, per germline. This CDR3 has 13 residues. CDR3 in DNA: TGCAGCATTAGCGGGAGTCTCTACAATGAGCAGTTCTTC. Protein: CSISGSLYNEQFF.

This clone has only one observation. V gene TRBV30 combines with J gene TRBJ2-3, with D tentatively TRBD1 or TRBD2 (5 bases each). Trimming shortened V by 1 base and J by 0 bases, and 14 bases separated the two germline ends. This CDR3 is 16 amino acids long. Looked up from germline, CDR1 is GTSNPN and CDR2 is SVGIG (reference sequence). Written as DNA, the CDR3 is TGTGCCTGGAGTGGAGATAGGGACCGCAGCACAGATACGCAGTATTTT. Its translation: CAWSGDRDRSTDTQYF. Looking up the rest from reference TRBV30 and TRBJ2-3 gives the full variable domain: SQTIHQWPATLVQPVGSPLSLECTVEGTSNPNLYWYRQAAGRGLQLLFYSVGIGQISSEVPQNLSASRPQDRQFILSSKKLLLSDSGFYLCAWSGDRDRSTDTQYFGPGTRLTVL.

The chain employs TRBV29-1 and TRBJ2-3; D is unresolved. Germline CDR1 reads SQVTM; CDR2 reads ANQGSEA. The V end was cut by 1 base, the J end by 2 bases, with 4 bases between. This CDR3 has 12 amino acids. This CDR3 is CSVEATTDTQYF. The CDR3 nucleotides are TGCAGCGTTGAAGCTACCACAGATACGCAGTATTTT.

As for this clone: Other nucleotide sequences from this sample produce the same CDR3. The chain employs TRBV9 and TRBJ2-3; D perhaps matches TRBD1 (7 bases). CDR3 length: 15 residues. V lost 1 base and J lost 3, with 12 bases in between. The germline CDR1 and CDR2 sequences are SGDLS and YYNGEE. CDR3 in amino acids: CASSVRAGGTDTQYF. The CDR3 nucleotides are TGTGCCAGCAGCGTACGTGCAGGGGGGACAGATACGCAGTATTTT.

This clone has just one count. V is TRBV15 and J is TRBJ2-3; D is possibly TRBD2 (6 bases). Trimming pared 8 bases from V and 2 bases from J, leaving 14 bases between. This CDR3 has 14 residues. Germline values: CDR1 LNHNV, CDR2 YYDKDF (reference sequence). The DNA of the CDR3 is TGTGCCACCGCCCGGGGACTCGACACAGATACGCAGTATTTT. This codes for CATARGLDTDTQYF.

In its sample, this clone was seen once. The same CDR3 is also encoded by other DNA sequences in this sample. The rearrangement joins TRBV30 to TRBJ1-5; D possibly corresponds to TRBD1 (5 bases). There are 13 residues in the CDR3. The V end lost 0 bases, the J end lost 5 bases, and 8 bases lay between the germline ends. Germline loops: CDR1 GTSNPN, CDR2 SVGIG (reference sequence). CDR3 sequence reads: CAWSVEGDQPQHF. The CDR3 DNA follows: TGTGCCTGGAGTGTCGAAGGGGATCAGCCCCAGCATTTT. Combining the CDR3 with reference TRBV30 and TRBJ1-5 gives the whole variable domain SQTIHQWPATLVQPVGSPLSLECTVEGTSNPNLYWYRQAAGRGLQLLFYSVGIGQISSEVPQNLSASRPQDRQFILSSKKLLLSDSGFYLCAWSVEGDQPQHFGDGTRLSIL.

CDR3 region: CASSVTGTYGYTF. The CDR3 DNA reads as TGTGCCAGCAGCGTGACCGGGACCTATGGCTACACCTTC. V gene TRBV9 combines with J gene TRBJ1-2, with a possible D match to TRBD1 (5 bases). Trimming left V 2 bases short and J 4 bases short, with 9 bases between. Germline CDR1 and CDR2: SGDLS and YYNGEE. The CDR3 sequence is 13 residues long.

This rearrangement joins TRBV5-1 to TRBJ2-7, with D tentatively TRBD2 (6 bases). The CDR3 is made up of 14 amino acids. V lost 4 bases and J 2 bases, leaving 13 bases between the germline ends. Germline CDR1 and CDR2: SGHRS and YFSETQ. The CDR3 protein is CASSTIGGAYEQYF. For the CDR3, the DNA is TGCGCCAGCAGCACTATCGGGGGAGCCTACGAGCAGTACTTC. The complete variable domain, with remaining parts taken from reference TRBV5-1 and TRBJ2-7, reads KAGVTQTPRYLIKTRGQQVTLSCSPISGHRSVSWYQQTPGQGLQFLFEYFSETQRNKGNFPGRFSGRQFSNSRSEMNVSTLELGDSALYLCASSTIGGAYEQYFGPGTRLTVT.

CDR3 coding DNA: TGTGCCAGCAGTTGGGACAGGGGGAGTGGCTACACCTTC. This translates into CASSWDRGSGYTF. The J gene is TRBJ1-2, the V gene TRBV6-5, with TRBD1 identical over 11 bases. V shed 4 bases and J 7 bases; nucleotides not matched to a gene: 2. The germline V gene has CDR1 MNHEY and CDR2 SVGAGI. The CDR3 covers 13 residues.

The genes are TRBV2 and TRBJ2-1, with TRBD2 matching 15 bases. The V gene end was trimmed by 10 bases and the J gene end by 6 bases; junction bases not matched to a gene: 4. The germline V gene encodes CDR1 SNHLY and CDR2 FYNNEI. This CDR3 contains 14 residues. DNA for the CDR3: TGTGCCACCAGGGGACTAGCGGGGGGCAATGAGCAGTTCTTC. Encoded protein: CATRGLAGGNEQFF.

The CDR3 DNA reads TGTGCCCTGCGTTATTACAGGGGAATGACGGAGACCCAGTACTTC. Translating gives CALRYYRGMTETQYF. The chain joins TRBV7-2 to TRBJ2-5; 7 bases are shared with TRBD1. V trimming: 11 bases; J trimming: 5 bases; junction bases outside the gene matches: 17. Germline CDR1 is SGHTA and CDR2 is FQGNSA. This CDR3 region has 15 residues.

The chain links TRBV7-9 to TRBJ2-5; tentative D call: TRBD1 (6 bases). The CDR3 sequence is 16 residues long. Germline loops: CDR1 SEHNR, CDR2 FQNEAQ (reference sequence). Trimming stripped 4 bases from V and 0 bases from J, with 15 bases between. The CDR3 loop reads CASSWGRTRHQETQYF. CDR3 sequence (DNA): TGTGCCAGCAGCTGGGGGCGGACACGCCACCAAGAGACCCAGTACTTC.

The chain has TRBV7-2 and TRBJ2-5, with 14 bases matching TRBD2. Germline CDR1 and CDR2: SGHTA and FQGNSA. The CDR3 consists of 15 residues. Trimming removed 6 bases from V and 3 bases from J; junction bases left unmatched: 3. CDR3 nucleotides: TGTGCCAGCAGTCAGGGACTAGCGGGAGAAGAGACCCAGTACTTC. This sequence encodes CASSQGLAGEETQYF.